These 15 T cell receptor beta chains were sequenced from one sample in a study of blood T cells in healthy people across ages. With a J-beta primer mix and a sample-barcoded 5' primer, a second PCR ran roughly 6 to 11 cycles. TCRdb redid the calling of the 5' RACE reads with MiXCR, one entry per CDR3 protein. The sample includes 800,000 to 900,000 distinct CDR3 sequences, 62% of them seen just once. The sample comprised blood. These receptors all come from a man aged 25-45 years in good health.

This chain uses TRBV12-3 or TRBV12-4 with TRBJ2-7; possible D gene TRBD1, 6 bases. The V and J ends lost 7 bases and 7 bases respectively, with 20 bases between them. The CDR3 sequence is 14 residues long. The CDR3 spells CASTAGEPGREQYF. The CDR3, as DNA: TGTGCCAGCACCGCAGGGGAGCCAGGTCGGGAGCAGTACTTC.

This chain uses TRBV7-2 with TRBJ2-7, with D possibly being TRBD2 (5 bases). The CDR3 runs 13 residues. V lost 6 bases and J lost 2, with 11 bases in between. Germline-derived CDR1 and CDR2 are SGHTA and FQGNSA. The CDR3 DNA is TGTGCCAGCAGGCCGGGATTCCCCTACGAGCAGTACTTC. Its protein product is CASRPGFPYEQYF.

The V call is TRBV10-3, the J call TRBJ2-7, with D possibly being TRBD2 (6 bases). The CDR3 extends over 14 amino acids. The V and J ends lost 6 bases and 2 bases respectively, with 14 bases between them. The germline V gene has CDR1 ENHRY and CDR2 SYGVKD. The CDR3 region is CAIRAGSGTYEQYF. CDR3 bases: TGTGCCATCAGGGCTGGTAGCGGAACCTACGAGCAGTACTTC.

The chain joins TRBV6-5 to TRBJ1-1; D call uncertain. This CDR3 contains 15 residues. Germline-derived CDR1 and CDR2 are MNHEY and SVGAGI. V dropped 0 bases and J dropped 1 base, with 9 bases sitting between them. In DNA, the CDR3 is TGTGCCAGCAGTTACTCGGGGTGGGGGAACACTGAAGCTTTCTTT. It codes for CASSYSGWGNTEAFF.

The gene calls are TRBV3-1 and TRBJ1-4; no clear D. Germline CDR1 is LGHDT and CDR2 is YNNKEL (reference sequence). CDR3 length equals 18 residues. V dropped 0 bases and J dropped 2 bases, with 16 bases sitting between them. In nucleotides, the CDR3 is TGTGCCAGCAGCCAAGAAAAGACAAGGGCTTTGACTAATGAAAAACTGTTTTTT. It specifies CASSQEKTRALTNEKLFF.

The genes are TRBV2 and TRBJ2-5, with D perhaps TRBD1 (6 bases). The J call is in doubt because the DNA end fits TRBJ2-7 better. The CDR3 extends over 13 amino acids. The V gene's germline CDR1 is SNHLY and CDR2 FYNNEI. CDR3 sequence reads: CASSAGDHYEQYF. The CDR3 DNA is TGTGCCAGCAGTGCAGGGGATCACTACGAGCAGTACTTC.

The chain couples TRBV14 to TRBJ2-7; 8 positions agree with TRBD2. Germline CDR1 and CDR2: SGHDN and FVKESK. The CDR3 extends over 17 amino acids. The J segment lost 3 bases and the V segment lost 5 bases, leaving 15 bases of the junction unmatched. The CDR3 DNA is TGTGCCAGCAGCTCGATTCTTCGAGCGGGGGCGAGCTACGAGCAGTACTTC. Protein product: CASSSILRAGASYEQYF.

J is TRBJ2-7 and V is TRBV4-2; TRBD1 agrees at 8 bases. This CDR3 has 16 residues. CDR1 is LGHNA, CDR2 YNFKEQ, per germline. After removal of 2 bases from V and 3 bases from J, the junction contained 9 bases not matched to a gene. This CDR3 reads CASSQLSGQVIYEQYF. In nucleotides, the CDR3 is TGTGCCAGCAGCCAACTTTCGGGACAGGTTATCTACGAGCAGTACTTC.

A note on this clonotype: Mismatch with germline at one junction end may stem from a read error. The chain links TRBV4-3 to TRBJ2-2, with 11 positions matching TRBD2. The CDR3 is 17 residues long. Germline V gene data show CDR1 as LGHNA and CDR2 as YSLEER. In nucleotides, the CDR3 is TGCGCCAGCAGCCTCGGGTATAGCGGGGGGGACACCGGGGAGGTGTTTTTT. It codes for CASSLGYSGGDTGEVFF.

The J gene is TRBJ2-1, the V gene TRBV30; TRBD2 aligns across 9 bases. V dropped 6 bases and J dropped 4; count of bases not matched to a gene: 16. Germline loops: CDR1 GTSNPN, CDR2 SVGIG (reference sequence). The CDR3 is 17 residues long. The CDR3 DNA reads TGTGCCTGCCTTGGATTAGCGGGAGTCACTCTATACAATGAGCAGTTCTTC. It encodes CACLGLAGVTLYNEQFF.

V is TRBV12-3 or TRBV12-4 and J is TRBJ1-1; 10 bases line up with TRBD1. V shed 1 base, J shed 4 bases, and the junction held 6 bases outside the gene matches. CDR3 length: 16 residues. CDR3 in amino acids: CASSLGTGGGSTEAFF. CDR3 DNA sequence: TGTGCCAGCAGTTTAGGGACAGGGGGAGGGAGCACTGAAGCTTTCTTT.

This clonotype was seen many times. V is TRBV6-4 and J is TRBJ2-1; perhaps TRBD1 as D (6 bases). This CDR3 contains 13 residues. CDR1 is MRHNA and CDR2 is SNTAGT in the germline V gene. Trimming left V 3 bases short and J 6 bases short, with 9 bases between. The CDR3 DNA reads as TGTGCCAGCAGTGAGGACAGTCGCAATGAGCAGTTCTTC. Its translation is CASSEDSRNEQFF.

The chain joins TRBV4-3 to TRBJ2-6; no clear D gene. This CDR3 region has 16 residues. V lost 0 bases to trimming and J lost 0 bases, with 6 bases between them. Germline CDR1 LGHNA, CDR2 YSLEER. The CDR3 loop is CASSQELPSGANVLTF. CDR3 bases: TGCGCCAGCAGCCAAGAACTGCCCTCTGGGGCCAACGTCCTGACTTTC.

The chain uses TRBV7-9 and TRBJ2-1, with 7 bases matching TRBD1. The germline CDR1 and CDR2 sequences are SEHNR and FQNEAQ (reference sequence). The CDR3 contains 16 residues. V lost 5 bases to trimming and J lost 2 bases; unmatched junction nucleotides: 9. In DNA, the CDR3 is TGTGCCAGCAGCCCAGGAACAGGGGCCCCCTACAATGAGCAGTTCTTC. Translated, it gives CASSPGTGAPYNEQFF.

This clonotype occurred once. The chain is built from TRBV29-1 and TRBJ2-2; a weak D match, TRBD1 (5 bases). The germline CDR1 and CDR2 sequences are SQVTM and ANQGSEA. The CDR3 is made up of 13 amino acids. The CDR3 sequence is CSATQQVTGELFF. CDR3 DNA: TGCAGTGCCACTCAACAGGTTACCGGGGAGCTGTTTTTT.